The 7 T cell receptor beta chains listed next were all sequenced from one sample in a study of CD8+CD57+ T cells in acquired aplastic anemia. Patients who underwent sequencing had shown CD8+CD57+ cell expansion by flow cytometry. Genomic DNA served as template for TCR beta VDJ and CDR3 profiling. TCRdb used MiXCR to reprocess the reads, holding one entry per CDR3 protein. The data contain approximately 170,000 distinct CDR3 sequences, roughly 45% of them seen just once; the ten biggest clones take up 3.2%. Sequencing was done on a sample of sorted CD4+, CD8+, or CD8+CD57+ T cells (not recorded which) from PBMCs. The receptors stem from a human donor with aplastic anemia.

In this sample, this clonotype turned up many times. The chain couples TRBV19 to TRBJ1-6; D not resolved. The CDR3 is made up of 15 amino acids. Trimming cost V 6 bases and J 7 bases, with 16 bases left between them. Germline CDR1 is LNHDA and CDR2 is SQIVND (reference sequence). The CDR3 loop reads CASRKFEGENSPLHF. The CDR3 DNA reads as TGTGCCAGTAGAAAATTTGAGGGCGAGAATTCACCCCTCCACTTT.

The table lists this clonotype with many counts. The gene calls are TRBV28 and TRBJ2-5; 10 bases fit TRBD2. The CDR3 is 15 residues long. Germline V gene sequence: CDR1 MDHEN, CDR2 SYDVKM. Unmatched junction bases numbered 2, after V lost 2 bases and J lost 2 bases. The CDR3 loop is CASSLALAGQETQYF. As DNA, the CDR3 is TGTGCCAGCAGTTTAGCACTAGCGGGACAAGAGACCCAGTACTTC. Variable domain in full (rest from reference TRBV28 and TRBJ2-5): DVKVTQSSRYLVKRTGEKVFLECVQDMDHENMFWYRQDPGLGLRLIYFSYDVKMKEKGDIPEGYSVSREKKERFSLILESASTNQTSMYLCASSLALAGQETQYFGPGTRLLVL.

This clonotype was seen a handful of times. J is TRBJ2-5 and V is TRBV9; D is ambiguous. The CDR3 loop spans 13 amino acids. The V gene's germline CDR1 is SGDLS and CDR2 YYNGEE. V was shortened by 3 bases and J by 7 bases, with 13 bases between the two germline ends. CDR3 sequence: CASSASNERTQYF. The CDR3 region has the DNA TGTGCCAGCAGCGCGTCGAACGAGAGGACCCAGTACTTC.

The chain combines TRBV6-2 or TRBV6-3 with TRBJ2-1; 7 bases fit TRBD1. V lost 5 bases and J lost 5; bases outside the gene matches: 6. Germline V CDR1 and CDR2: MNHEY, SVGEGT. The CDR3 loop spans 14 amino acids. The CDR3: CASSGRDRNNEQFF. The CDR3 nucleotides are TGTGCCAGCAGTGGCCGGGACAGAAACAATGAGCAGTTCTTC.

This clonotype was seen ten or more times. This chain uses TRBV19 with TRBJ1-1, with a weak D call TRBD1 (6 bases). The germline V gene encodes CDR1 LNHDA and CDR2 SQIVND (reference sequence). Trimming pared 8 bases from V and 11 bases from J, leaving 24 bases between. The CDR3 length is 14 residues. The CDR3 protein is CASQPSNQGREAFF. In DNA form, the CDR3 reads TGTGCCAGTCAGCCCTCGAACCAGGGGCGGGAGGCTTTCTTT.

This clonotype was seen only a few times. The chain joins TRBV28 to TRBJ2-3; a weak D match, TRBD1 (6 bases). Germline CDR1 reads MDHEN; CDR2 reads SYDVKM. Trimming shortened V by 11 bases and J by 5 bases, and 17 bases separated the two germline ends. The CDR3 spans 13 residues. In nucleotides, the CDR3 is TGTGCCGGAGCTGAAGGACAGAAAGATACGCAGTATTTT. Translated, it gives CAGAEGQKDTQYF. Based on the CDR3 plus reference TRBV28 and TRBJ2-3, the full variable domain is DVKVTQSSRYLVKRTGEKVFLECVQDMDHENMFWYRQDPGLGLRLIYFSYDVKMKEKGDIPEGYSVSREKKERFSLILESASTNQTSMYLCAGAEGQKDTQYFGPGTRLTVL.

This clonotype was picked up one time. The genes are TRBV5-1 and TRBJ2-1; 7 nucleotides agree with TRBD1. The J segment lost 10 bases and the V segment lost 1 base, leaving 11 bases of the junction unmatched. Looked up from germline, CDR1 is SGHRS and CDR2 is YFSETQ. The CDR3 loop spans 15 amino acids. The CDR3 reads CASSLFGTAVREQFF. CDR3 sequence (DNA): TGCGCCAGCAGCTTGTTTGGGACAGCGGTCAGGGAGCAGTTCTTC. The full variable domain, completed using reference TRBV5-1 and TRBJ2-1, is KAGVTQTPRYLIKTRGQQVTLSCSPISGHRSVSWYQQTPGQGLQFLFEYFSETQRNKGNFPGRFSGRQFSNSRSEMNVSTLELGDSALYLCASSLFGTAVREQFFGPGTRLTVL.